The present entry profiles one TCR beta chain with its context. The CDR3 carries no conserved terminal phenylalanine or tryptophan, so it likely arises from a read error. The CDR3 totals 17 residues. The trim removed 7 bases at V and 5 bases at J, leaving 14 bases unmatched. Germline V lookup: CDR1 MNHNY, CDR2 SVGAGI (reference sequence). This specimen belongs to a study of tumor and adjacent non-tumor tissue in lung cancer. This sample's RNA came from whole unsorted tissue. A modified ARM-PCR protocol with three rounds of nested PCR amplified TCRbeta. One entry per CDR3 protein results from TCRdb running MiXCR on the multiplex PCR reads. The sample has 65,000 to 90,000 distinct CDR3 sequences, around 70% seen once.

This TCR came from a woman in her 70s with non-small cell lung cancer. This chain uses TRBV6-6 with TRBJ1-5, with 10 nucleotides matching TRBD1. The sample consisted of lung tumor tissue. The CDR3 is CASTSDRGRLGDQPQHY. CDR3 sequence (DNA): TGTGCCAGCACAAGTGACAGGGGGCGTTTGGGCGATCAGCCCCAGCATTAT.